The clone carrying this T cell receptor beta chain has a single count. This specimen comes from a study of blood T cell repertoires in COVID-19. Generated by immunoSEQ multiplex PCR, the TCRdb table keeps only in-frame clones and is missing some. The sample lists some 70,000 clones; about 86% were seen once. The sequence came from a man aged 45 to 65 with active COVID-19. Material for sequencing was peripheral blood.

The CDR3: CASSIPSLAGAYDTQYF. The CDR3 DNA sequence: TGTGCCAGTAGTATACCGTCCCTAGCGGGAGCATACGATACGCAGTATTTT. The V call is TRBV19, the J call TRBJ2-3; TRBD2 aligns across 10 bases. J gave up 6 bases and V 2 bases, and 11 bases lay outside the gene matches. Germline-derived CDR1 and CDR2 are LNHDA and SQIVND (reference sequence). This CDR3 spans 17 amino acids.